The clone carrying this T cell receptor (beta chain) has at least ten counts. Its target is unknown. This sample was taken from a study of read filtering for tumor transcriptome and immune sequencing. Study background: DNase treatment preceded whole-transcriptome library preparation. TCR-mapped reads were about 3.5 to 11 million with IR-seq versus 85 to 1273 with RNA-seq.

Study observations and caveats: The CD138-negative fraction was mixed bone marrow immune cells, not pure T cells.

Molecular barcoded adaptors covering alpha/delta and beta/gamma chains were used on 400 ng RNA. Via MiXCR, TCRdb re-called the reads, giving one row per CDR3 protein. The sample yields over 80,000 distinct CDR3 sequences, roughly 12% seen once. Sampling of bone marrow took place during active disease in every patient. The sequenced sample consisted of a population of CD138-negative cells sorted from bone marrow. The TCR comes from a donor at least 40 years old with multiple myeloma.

CDR3 coding DNA: TGCGCCAGCAGCCGGGATGGGGGACTGAACACTGAAGCTTTCTTT. It specifies CASSRDGGLNTEAFF. The V gene is TRBV5-1, the J gene TRBJ1-1; TRBD1 is a possible D gene (5 bases). The CDR3 sequence is 15 residues long. The germline gives CDR1 SGHRS, CDR2 YFSETQ. V was shortened by 4 bases and J by 0 bases, with 13 bases between the two germline ends.